This is a list of T cell receptor beta chains from one sample in a study of blood T cell repertoires in COVID-19. Sequencing used immunoSEQ multiplex PCR; TCRdb keeps in-frame clones, though not all of them. Among about 97,000 clones listed, over 75% were seen once. The sequenced sample was peripheral blood. The receptors here all came from a man aged 55-75 years with acute or convalescent COVID-19. Each CDR3 is given with its conserved first and last residue. Clone size appears in some rows only: once, few, many, or a class for an expanded clone.

V gene: TRBV19
clone size: .
CDR3 protein: CASMSGVQRVQPQHF

V gene: TRBV24-1
clone size: .
CDR3 protein: CATSDPGQGTDTQYF

V gene: TRBV5-4
clone size: .
CDR3 protein: CASSTTGTGYNSPLHF

V gene: TRBV7-2
clone size: .
CDR3 protein: CASSPDYLSTDTQYF

V gene: TRBV5-1
clone size: .
CDR3 protein: CASSFPGGTDTQYF

V gene: TRBV19
clone size: once
CDR3 protein: CASSYRLGANTGELFF

V gene: TRBV25-1
clone size: .
CDR3 protein: CASSEQNMGQGDYTF

V gene: TRBV6-1
clone size: .
CDR3 protein: CASSDFWTETTGELFF

V gene: TRBV20-1
clone size: .
CDR3 protein: CSASGTRYTDTQYF

V gene: TRBV5-1
clone size: .
CDR3 protein: CASSLQQGANTEAFF

V gene: TRBV19
clone size: .
CDR3 protein: CASSLGGFADYGYTF

V gene: TRBV18
clone size: .
CDR3 protein: CASSPQDRGLVNSPLHF

V gene: TRBV7-2
clone size: .
CDR3 protein: CASSLRQGLNTEAFF